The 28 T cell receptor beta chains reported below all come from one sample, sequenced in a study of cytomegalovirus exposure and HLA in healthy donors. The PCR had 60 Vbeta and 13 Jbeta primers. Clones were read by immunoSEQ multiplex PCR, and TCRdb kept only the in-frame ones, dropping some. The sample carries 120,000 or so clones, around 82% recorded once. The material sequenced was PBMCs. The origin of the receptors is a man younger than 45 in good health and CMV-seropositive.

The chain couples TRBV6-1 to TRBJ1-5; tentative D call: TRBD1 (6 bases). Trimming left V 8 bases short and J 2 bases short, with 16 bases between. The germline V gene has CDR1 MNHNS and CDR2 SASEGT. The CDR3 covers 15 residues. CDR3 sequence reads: CASEEWGRGNQPQHF. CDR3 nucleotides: TGTGCCAGCGAGGAGTGGGGGCGAGGCAATCAGCCCCAGCATTTT.

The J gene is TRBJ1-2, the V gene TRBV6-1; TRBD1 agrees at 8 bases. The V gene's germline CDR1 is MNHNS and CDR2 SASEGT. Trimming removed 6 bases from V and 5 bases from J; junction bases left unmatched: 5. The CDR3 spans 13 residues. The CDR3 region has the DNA TGTGCCAGCAGCGAGCAGGGGGCTTATGGCTACACCTTC. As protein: CASSEQGAYGYTF.

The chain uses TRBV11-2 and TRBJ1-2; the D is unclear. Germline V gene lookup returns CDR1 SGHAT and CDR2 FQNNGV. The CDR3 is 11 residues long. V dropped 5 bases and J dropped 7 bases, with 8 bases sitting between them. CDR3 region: CASSLGGGYTF. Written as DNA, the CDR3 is TGTGCCAGCAGCCTAGGAGGTGGCTACACCTTC.

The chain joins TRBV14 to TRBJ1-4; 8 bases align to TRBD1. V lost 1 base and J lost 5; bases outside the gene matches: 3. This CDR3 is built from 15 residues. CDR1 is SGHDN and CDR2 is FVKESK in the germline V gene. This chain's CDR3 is CASSQAHRGNEKLFF. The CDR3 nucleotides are TGTGCCAGCAGCCAAGCTCACAGGGGGAATGAAAAACTGTTTTTT.

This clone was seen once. This chain's CDR3 is CASSTTSGVETQYF. CDR3 coding DNA: TGTGCCAGTAGTACAACTAGCGGTGTAGAGACCCAGTACTTC. The chain uses TRBV19 and TRBJ2-5, with 8 positions matching TRBD2. The CDR3 length is 14 residues. In germline, CDR1 is LNHDA, CDR2 SQIVND (reference sequence). Losses at the gene ends were 4 bases for V and 4 bases for J; bases not matched to a gene: 5.

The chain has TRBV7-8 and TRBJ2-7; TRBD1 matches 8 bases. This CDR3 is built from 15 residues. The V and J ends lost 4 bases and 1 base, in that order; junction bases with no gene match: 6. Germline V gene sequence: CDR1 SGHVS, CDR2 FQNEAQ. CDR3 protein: CASSSRQGPSYEQYF. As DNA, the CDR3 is TGTGCCAGCAGCTCCAGACAGGGGCCTTCCTACGAGCAGTACTTC.

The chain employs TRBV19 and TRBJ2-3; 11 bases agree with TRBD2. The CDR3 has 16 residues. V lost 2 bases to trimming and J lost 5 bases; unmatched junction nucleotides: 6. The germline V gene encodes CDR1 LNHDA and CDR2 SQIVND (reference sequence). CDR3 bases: TGTGCCAGTAGTATAACTAGCGGGGGAAGTATAGATACGCAGTATTTT. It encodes CASSITSGGSIDTQYF.

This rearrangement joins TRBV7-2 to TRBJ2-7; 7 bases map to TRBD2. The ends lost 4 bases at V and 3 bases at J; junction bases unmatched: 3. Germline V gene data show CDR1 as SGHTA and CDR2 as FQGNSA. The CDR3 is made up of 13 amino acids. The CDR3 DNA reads TGTGCCAGCAGCTACACTAGCGTCTACGAGCAGTACTTC. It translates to CASSYTSVYEQYF.

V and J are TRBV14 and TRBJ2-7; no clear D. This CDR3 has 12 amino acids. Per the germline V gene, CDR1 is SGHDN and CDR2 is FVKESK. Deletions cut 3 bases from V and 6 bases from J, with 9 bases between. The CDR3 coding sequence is TGTGCCAGCAGCCATCTTCCTCCCGAGCAGTACTTC. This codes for CASSHLPPEQYF.

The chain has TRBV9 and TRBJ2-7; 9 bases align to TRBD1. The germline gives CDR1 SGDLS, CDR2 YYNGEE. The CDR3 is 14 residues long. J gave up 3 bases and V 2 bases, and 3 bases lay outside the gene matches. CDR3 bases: TGTGCCAGCAGCGTTACAGGGGGCTTCTACGAGCAGTACTTC. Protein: CASSVTGGFYEQYF.

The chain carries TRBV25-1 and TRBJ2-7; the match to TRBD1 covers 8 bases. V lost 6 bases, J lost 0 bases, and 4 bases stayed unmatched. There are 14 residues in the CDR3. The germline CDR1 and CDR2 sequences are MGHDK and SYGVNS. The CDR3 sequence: CASRAGGASYEQYF. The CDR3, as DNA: TGTGCCAGCAGAGCAGGGGGCGCCTCCTACGAGCAGTACTTC.

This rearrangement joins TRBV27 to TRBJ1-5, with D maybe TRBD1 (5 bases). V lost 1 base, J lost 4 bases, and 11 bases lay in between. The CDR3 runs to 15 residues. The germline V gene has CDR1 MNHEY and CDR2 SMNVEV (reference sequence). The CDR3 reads CASSLYQGKNQPQHF. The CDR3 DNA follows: TGTGCCAGCAGTTTATATCAGGGTAAGAATCAGCCCCAGCATTTT.

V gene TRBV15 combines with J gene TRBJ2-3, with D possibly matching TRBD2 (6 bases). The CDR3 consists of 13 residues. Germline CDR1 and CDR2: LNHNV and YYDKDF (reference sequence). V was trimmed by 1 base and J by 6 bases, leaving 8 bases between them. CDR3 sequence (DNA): TGTGCCACCAGCAGAGCGCTAGCGGATACGCAGTATTTT. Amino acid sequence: CATSRALADTQYF.

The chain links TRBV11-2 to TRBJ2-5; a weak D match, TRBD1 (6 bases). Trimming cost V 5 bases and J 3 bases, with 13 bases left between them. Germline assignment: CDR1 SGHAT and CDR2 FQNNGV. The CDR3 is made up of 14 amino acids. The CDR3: CASSHGPGEETQYF. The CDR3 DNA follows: TGTGCCAGCAGCCATGGGCCAGGGGAAGAGACCCAGTACTTC.

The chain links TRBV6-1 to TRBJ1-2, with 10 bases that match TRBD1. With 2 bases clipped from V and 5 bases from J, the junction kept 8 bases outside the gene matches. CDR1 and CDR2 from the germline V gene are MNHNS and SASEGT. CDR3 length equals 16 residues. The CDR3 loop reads CASSESPGTGVYGYTF. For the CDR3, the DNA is TGTGCCAGCAGTGAATCACCCGGGACAGGGGTTTATGGCTACACCTTC.

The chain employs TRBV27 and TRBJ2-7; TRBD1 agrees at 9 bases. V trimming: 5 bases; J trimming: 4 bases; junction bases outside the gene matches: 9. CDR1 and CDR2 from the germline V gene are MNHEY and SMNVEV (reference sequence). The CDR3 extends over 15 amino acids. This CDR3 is CASSTNRGRVYEQYF. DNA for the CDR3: TGTGCCAGCAGTACCAACAGGGGGCGTGTGTACGAGCAGTACTTC.

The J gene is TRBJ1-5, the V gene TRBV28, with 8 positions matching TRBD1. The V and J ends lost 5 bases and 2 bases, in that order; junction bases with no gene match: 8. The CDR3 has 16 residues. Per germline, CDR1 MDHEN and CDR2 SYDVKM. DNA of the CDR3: TGTGCCAGCAGTCCTACCGGGACAGGTCGCAATCAGCCCCAGCATTTT. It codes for CASSPTGTGRNQPQHF.

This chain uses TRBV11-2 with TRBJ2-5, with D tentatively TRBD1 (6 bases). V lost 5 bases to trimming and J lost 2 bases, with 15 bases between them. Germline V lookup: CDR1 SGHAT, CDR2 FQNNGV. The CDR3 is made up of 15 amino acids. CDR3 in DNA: TGTGCCAGCAGCCAATTTACAGGGAATCAAGAGACCCAGTACTTC. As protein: CASSQFTGNQETQYF.

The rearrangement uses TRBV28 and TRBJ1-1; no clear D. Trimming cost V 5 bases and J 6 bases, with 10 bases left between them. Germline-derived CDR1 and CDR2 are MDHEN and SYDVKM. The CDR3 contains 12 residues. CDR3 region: CASSPQEAEAFF. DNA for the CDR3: TGTGCCAGCAGTCCGCAAGAGGCTGAAGCTTTCTTT. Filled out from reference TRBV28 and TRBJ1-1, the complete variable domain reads DVKVTQSSRYLVKRTGEKVFLECVQDMDHENMFWYRQDPGLGLRLIYFSYDVKMKEKGDIPEGYSVSREKKERFSLILESASTNQTSMYLCASSPQEAEAFFGQGTRLTVV.

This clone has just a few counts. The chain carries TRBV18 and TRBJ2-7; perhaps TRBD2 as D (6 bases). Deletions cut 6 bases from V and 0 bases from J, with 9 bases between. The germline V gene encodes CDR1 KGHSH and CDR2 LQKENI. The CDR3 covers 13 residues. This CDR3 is CASSIADSYEQYF. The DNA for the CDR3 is TGTGCCAGCTCTATAGCGGACTCCTACGAGCAGTACTTC.

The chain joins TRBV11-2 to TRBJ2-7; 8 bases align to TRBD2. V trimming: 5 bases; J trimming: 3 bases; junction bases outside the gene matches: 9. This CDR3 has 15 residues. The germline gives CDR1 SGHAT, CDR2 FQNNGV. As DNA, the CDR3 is TGTGCCAGCAGCGCGCCCGGGACTAGAAACTACGAGCAGTACTTC. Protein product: CASSAPGTRNYEQYF. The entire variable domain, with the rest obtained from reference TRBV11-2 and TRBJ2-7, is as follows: EAGVAQSPRYKIIEKRQSVAFWCNPISGHATLYWYQQILGQGPKLLIQFQNNGVVDDSQLPKDRFSAERLKGVDSTLKIQPAKLEDSAVYLCASSAPGTRNYEQYFGPGTRLTVT.

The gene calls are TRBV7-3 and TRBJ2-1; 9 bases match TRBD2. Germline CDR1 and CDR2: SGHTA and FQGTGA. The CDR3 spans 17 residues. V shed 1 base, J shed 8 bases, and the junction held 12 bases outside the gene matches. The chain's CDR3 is CASSLRRAGGPLDEQFF. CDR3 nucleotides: TGTGCCAGCAGCTTAAGGAGGGCGGGAGGGCCTCTCGATGAGCAGTTCTTC.

The CDR3 loop is CSARTSGNYEQYF. CDR3 DNA sequence: TGCAGCGCCCGGACTAGCGGGAATTACGAGCAGTACTTC. This rearrangement joins TRBV29-1 to TRBJ2-7, with 12 nucleotides matching TRBD2. With V trimmed by 7 bases and J by 4 bases, 5 bases remained unmatched. Germline-derived CDR1 and CDR2 are SQVTM and ANQGSEA. The CDR3 sequence is 13 residues long.

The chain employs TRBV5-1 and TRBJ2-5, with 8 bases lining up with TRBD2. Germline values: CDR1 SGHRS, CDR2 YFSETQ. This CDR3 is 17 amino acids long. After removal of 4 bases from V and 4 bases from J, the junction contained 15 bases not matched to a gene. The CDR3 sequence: CASSQSGSIPSVETQYF. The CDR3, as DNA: TGCGCCAGCAGCCAGAGCGGGAGTATTCCCTCCGTAGAGACCCAGTACTTC.

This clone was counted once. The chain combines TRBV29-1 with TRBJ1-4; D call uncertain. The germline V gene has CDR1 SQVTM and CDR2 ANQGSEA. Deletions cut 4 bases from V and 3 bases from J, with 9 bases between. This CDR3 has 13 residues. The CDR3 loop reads CSVGSAANEKLFF. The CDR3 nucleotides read TGCAGCGTTGGTTCTGCAGCTAATGAAAAACTGTTTTTT.

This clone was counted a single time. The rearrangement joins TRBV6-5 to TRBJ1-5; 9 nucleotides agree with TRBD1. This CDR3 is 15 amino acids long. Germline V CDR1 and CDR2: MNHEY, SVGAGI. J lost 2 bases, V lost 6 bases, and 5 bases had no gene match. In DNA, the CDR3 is TGTGCCAGCAGCTGGACAGGGGTTGGCAATCAGCCCCAGCATTTT. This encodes CASSWTGVGNQPQHF.

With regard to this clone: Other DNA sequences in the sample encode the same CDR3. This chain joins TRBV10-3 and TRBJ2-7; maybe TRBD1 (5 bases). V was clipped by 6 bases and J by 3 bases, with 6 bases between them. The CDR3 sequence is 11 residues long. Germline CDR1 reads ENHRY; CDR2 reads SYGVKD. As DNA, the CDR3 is TGTGCCATCAGAGACAGCTACGAGCAGTACTTC. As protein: CAIRDSYEQYF.

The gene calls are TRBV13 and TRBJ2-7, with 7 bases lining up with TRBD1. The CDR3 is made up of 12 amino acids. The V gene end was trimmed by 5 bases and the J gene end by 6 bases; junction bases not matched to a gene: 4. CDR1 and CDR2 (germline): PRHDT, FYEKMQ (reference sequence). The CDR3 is CASSPGTAEQYF. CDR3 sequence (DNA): TGTGCCAGCAGCCCCGGGACAGCCGAGCAGTACTTC.